Listed here are 19 T cell receptor beta chains from one sample, sequenced in a study of cytomegalovirus exposure and HLA in healthy donors. 13 Jbeta primers and 60 Vbeta primers were used for the PCR. The table came from immunoSEQ multiplex PCR; TCRdb's copy has only in-frame clones and leaves some out. The data hold approximately 100,000 clones, with roughly a tenth observed a single time. The sequencing input was PBMCs. All receptors come from a man between 50 and 59 years old in good health and CMV-seropositive.

This clone was seen ten or more times. The V call is TRBV28, the J call TRBJ2-7; 11 nucleotides line up with TRBD2. Looked up from germline, CDR1 is MDHEN and CDR2 is SYDVKM. This CDR3 has 14 amino acids. Losses at the gene ends were 7 bases for V and 5 bases for J; bases not matched to a gene: 7. The CDR3 nucleotides are TGTGCCAGCAAGTCGCCTAGCGGGAGGAACGAGCAGTACTTC. Protein product: CASKSPSGRNEQYF.

Of note for this clone: This same CDR3 is encoded by further DNA sequences in the sample. The gene calls are TRBV7-9 and TRBJ1-6, with a tentative D call TRBD1 (6 bases). The CDR3 contains 15 residues. Trimming left V 3 bases short and J 10 bases short, with 16 bases between. Germline lookup yields CDR1 SEHNR and CDR2 FQNEAQ (reference sequence). The CDR3 DNA sequence: TGTGCCAGCAGCTTGTTACAGGGTGGGAACTCACCCCTCCACTTT. This gives the protein CASSLLQGGNSPLHF. The full variable domain, completed using reference TRBV7-9 and TRBJ1-6, is DTGVSQNPRHKITKRGQNVTFRCDPISEHNRLYWYRQTLGQGPEFLTYFQNEAQLEKSRLLSDRFSAERPKGSFSTLEIQRTEQGDSAMYLCASSLLQGGNSPLHFGNGTRLTVT.

The chain has TRBV4-2 and TRBJ2-7, with 9 bases fitting TRBD1. Unmatched junction bases numbered 8, after V lost 0 bases and J lost 2 bases. The CDR3 extends over 17 amino acids. Germline V gene sequence: CDR1 LGHNA, CDR2 YNFKEQ. The CDR3 DNA is TGTGCCAGCAGCCAAGACAAAGTGGACAGGGGAACCTACGAGCAGTACTTC. Protein: CASSQDKVDRGTYEQYF.

This clone has just a few counts. This rearrangement joins TRBV13 to TRBJ2-3, with 7 bases identical to TRBD2. The length of the CDR3 is 18 residues. The germline V gene has CDR1 PRHDT and CDR2 FYEKMQ (reference sequence). The V and J ends lost 5 bases and 4 bases, in that order; junction bases with no gene match: 18. CDR3 in DNA: TGTGCCAGCAGCCCCCCCTTCACGGGAGGCACTACGCCAGATACGCAGTATTTT. Its translation is CASSPPFTGGTTPDTQYF.

The sample holds a few counts of this clone. The chain links TRBV11-2 to TRBJ1-4; unclear D gene. The germline V and J ends were trimmed by 3 bases and 7 bases, with 21 bases remaining between them. From germline, CDR1 is SGHAT and CDR2 FQNNGV. This CDR3 contains 17 residues. The CDR3 is CASSFLPISGDGEKLFF. The DNA of the CDR3 is TGTGCCAGCAGCTTCCTCCCCATCTCTGGAGATGGTGAAAAACTGTTTTTT.

In this sample, this clone turned up a few times. V is TRBV5-1 and J is TRBJ2-1; the D gene is possibly TRBD2 (6 bases). CDR1 is SGHRS, CDR2 YFSETQ, per germline. The CDR3 consists of 14 residues. V was clipped by 2 bases and J by 2 bases, with 8 bases between them. The CDR3 region has the DNA TGCGCCAGCAGCTTACTAGCCCCCTACAATGAGCAGTTCTTC. This translates into CASSLLAPYNEQFF.

The chain joins TRBV18 to TRBJ2-2; TRBD1 agrees at 7 bases. The CDR3 runs 14 residues. Trimming cost V 5 bases and J 1 base; bases outside gene matches: 1. CDR1 is KGHSH and CDR2 is LQKENI in the germline V gene. The CDR3 is CASSWTGNTGELFF. CDR3 nucleotide sequence: TGTGCCAGCTCATGGACAGGGAACACCGGGGAGCTGTTTTTT.

This rearrangement joins TRBV9 to TRBJ2-3, with D possibly TRBD2 on 5 matching bases. The CDR3 runs to 13 residues. V dropped 3 bases and J dropped 8 bases, with 13 bases sitting between them. Germline CDR1 and CDR2: SGDLS and YYNGEE. The DNA for the CDR3 is TGTGCCAGCAGCGCCGAGGGTGAGGGTACGCAGTATTTT. Encoded protein: CASSAEGEGTQYF.

This CDR3 reads CAIEEPSTDTQYF. CDR3 in DNA: TGTGCCATTGAGGAGCCTAGCACAGATACGCAGTATTTT. The chain is built from TRBV28 and TRBJ2-3; D is uncertain. Trimming took 10 bases from V and 0 from J, leaving 11 bases between them. Germline V gene lookup returns CDR1 MDHEN and CDR2 SYDVKM. The CDR3 sequence is 13 residues long.

The J gene is TRBJ2-2, the V gene TRBV30; D unresolved. Germline V CDR1 and CDR2: GTSNPN, SVGIG (reference sequence). V lost 2 bases and J 4 bases, leaving 11 bases between the germline ends. The CDR3 length is 14 residues. CDR3 sequence reads: CAWSRQVGTGELFF. The CDR3 nucleotides read TGTGCCTGGAGTCGGCAGGTTGGCACCGGGGAGCTGTTTTTT.

CDR3 bases: TGTGCCAGCAGTTTCGGGAGGGGTCACTACGAGCAGTACTTC. Translating it yields CASSFGRGHYEQYF. This rearrangement joins TRBV6-5 to TRBJ2-7; 8 nucleotides line up with TRBD2. Germline assignment: CDR1 MNHEY and CDR2 SVGAGI. The CDR3 is 14 amino acids. Losses at the gene ends were 4 bases for V and 3 bases for J; bases not matched to a gene: 5.

The chain couples TRBV27 to TRBJ2-7, with 7 bases matching TRBD1. Germline V gene lookup returns CDR1 MNHEY and CDR2 SMNVEV (reference sequence). The V gene end was trimmed by 4 bases and the J gene end by 3 bases; junction bases not matched to a gene: 9. This CDR3 region has 15 residues. The CDR3, as DNA: TGTGCCAGCAGTTCCTATCAGGCAGGGGGCTACGAGCAGTACTTC. This sequence encodes CASSSYQAGGYEQYF.

This clone appeared a few times. The J gene is TRBJ2-1, the V gene TRBV9, with 10 bases fitting TRBD2. V dropped 7 bases and J dropped 6; count of bases not matched to a gene: 7. Germline V lookup: CDR1 SGDLS, CDR2 YYNGEE. The CDR3 has 14 residues. The CDR3 DNA sequence: TGTGCCAGCGGAGGGGCTAGCGGGAGCAATGAGCAGTTCTTC. Amino acids: CASGGASGSNEQFF.

This clone was detected a few times. The chain recombines TRBV30 with TRBJ1-5; D is unclear. This CDR3 is 13 amino acids long. The germline V gene has CDR1 GTSNPN and CDR2 SVGIG (reference sequence). With 0 bases removed from V and 3 bases from J, the gap between germline ends came to 6 bases. The CDR3 protein is CAWSVDINQPQHF. The CDR3 DNA follows: TGTGCCTGGAGTGTTGACATCAATCAGCCCCAGCATTTT.

This chain joins TRBV19 and TRBJ2-1, with 10 bases matching TRBD2. Germline trimming cut 1 base from V and 9 bases from J; bases unmatched to any gene: 6. In germline, CDR1 is LNHDA, CDR2 SQIVND (reference sequence). This CDR3 has 15 residues. The CDR3 region has the DNA TGTGCCAGTAGTATAGGGGCTAGCGGGAGCCCTGAGCAGTTCTTC. Protein: CASSIGASGSPEQFF.

V is TRBV5-6 and J is TRBJ2-3; TRBD2 aligns across 10 bases. Germline loops: CDR1 SGHDT, CDR2 YYEEEE. This CDR3 has 16 residues. V gave up 4 bases and J gave up 5 bases; unmatched junction bases: 10. CDR3 sequence reads: CASSGSSGRVGDTQYF. The CDR3 DNA reads as TGTGCCAGCAGCGGGTCTAGCGGGAGAGTTGGAGATACGCAGTATTTT.

This clone was seen a few times. The genes are TRBV5-4 and TRBJ2-1; 8 positions match TRBD2. This CDR3 is built from 16 residues. Germline V gives CDR1 SGHNT, CDR2 YYREEE (reference sequence). J was trimmed by 6 bases and V by 7 bases; bases with no gene match: 15. The CDR3, as DNA: TGTGCCAGCGGACCTCAGAGAGCGGGAGTTGGCAATGAGCAGTTCTTC. As protein: CASGPQRAGVGNEQFF.

This clone was counted only a few times. The V call is TRBV18, the J call TRBJ2-4, with TRBD1 identical over 9 bases. Trimming cost V 6 bases and J 7 bases; bases outside gene matches: 10. Per the germline V gene, CDR1 is KGHSH and CDR2 is LQKENI. There are 15 residues in the CDR3. CDR3: CASSLQGAPRNIQYF. The DNA for the CDR3 is TGTGCCAGCTCTCTACAGGGGGCCCCCCGGAACATTCAGTACTTC.

V and J are TRBV29-1 and TRBJ1-1; 12 nucleotides line up with TRBD1. CDR1 is SQVTM, CDR2 ANQGSEA, per germline. Trimming cost V 7 bases and J 4 bases; bases outside gene matches: 10. This CDR3 is built from 15 residues. CDR3 loop: CSASGTGGHGTEAFF. CDR3 sequence (DNA): TGCAGCGCATCCGGGACAGGGGGCCACGGCACTGAAGCTTTCTTT.